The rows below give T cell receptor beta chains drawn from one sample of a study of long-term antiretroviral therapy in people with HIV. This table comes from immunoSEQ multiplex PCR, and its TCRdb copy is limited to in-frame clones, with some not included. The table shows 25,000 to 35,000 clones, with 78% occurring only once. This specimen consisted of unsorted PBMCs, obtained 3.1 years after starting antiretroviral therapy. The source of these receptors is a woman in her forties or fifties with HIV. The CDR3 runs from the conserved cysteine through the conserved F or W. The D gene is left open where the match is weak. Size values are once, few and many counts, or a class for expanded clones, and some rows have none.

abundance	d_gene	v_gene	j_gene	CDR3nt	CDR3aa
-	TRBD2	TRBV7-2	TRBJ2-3	TGTGCCAGCAGCTTAGGGTGGATCGGGGGGGCCTCGACAGATACGCAGTATTTT	CASSLGWIGGASTDTQYF
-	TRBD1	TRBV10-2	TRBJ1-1	TGCGCCAGCCATGGGGACAGACCTAACACTGAAGCTTTCTTT	CASHGDRPNTEAFF
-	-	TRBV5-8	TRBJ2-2	TGTGCCAGCAGCCCTTACATGGGGGAGCTGTTTTTT	CASSPYMGELFF
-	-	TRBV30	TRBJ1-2	TGTGCCTGGTTCCCGACAGACCGCTATGGCTACACCTTC	CAWFPTDRYGYTF
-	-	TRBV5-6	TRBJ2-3	TGTGCCAGCACTCAGGGACCCAGCACAGATACGCAGTATTTT	CASTQGPSTDTQYF
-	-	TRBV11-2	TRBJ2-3	TGTGCCAGCAGCTTAGGCCAGGGCACAGATACGCAGTATTTT	CASSLGQGTDTQYF
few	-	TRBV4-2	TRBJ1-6	TGTGCCAGCAGCCAGAGGACAGAAACCAATTCACCCCTCCACTTT	CASSQRTETNSPLHF
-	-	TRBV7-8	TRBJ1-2	TGTGCCAGCAGCCGGAGAGCGGCAGGGATGATCGGTGGCTACACCTTC	CASSRRAAGMIGGYTF
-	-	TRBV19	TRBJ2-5	TGTGCCAGTAGTATACAACTAGGGGCCTTGGAGACCCAGTACTTC	CASSIQLGALETQYF
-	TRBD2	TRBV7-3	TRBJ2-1	TGTGCCAGCAGCGCGGGGGGGCCCTCCTACAATGAGCAGTTCTTC	CASSAGGPSYNEQFF
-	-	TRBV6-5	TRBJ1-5	TGTGCCAGCAGTTACGATTGGGTCCCCGCGGGTCAGCCCCAGCATTTT	CASSYDWVPAGQPQHF
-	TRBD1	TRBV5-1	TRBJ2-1	TGCGCCAGCAGCTTGACAGGGGATTATGAGCAGTTCTTC	CASSLTGDYEQFF
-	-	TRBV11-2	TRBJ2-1	TGTGCCAGCAGCTTAGAAAACAGCGACAATGAGCAGTTCTTC	CASSLENSDNEQFF
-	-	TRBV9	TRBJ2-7	TGTGCCAGCAGCGTAGGGGGCTCCTACGAGCAGTACTTC	CASSVGGSYEQYF
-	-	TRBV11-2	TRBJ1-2	TGTGCCAGCAGCTTAGGGGGCGGATTATATGGCTACACCTTC	CASSLGGGLYGYTF
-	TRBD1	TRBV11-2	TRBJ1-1	TGTGCCAGCAGCTTAGGACAGGGAGGTGAAGCTTTCTTT	CASSLGQGGEAFF
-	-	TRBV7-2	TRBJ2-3	TGTGCCAGCAGCTTAATAGGGGCAGATACGCAGTATTTT	CASSLIGADTQYF
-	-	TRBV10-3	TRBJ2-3	TGTGCCATCAGTGCAGCGGATACGCAGTATTTT	CAISAADTQYF
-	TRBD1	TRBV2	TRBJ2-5	TGTGCCAGGGACAAAAACCCGGACAGGGACGTTCTGGAGACCCAGTACTTC	CARDKNPDRDVLETQYF
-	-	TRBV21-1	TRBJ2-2	TGTGCCAGCAGCAAAGCCCCAGGGAGGAGGGCCGGGGAGCTGTTTTTT	CASSKAPGRRAGELFF
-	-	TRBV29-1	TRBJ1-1	TGCAGCGCGGACAGTCTAAACACTGAAGCTTTCTTT	CSADSLNTEAFF
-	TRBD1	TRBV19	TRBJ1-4	TGTGCCAGTAGTATAAGAGCAGGGGGCGGTGAAAAACTGTTTTTT	CASSIRAGGGEKLFF
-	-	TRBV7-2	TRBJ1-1	TGTGCCAGCAGCTTATGGGAGATGAACACTGAAGCTTTCTTT	CASSLWEMNTEAFF
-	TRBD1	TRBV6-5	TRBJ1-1	TGTGCCAGCAGGCTTCGATTTGACAGGGCCACTGAAGCTTTCTTT	CASRLRFDRATEAFF
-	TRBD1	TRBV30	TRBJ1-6	TGTGCCTGGAGTGTTGGGGACAGATATAATTCACCCCTCCACTTT	CAWSVGDRYNSPLHF
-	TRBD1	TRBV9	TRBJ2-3	TGTGCCAGCAGCTTCCGACAGGGGGCCAGCACAGATACGCAGTATTTT	CASSFRQGASTDTQYF
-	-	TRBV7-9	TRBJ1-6	TGTGCCAGCAGCTTAGAATTCCCGAATTCACCCCTCCACTTT	CASSLEFPNSPLHF
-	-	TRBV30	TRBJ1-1	TGTGCCGGCAAGGGGAACACTGAAGCTTTCTTT	CAGKGNTEAFF
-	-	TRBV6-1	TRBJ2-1	TGTGCCAGCAGTGAAGCGTTCGAGGAGTTCTTC	CASSEAFEEFF
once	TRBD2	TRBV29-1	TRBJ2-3	TGCAGCGCGACTAGCGGGGGGCCCACAGATACGCAGTATTTT	CSATSGGPTDTQYF
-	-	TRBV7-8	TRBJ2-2	TGTGCCAGCAGCTTAGGCGGGGTGAACACCGGGGAGCTGTTTTTT	CASSLGGVNTGELFF